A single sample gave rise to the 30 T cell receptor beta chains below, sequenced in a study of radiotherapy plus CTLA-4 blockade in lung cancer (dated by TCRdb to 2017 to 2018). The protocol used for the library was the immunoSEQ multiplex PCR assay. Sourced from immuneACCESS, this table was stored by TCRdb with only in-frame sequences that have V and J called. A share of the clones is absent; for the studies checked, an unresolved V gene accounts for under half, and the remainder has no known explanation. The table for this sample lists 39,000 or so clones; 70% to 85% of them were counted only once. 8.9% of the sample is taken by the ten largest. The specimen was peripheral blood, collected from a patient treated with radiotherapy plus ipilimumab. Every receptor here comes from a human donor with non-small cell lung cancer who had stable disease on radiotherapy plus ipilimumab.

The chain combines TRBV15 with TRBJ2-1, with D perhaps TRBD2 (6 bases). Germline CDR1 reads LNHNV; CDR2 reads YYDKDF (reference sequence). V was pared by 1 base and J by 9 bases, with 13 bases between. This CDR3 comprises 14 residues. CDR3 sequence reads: CATSRATGVPEQFF. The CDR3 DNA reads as TGTGCCACCAGCAGAGCTACGGGGGTTCCTGAGCAGTTCTTC.

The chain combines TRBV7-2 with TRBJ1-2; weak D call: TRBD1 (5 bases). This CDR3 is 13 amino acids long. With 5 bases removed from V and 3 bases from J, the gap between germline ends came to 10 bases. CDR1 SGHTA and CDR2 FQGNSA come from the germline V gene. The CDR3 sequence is CASSRDSYYGYTF. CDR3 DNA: TGTGCCAGCAGCCGGGACTCTTACTATGGCTACACCTTC.

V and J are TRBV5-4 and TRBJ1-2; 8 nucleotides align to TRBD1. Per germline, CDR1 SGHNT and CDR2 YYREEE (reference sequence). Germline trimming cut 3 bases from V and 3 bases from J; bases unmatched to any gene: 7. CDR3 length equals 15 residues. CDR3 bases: TGTGCCAGCAGCTCCACTCAGGGGGCGGACTATGGCTACACCTTC. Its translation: CASSSTQGADYGYTF.

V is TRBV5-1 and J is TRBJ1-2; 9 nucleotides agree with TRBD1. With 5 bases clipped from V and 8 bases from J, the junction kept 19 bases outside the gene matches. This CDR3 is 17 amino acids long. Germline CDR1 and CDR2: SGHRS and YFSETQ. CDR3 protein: CASSPRWTGASSEGYTF. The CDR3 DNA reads TGCGCCAGCAGTCCGAGGTGGACAGGGGCCTCTTCTGAGGGCTACACCTTC.

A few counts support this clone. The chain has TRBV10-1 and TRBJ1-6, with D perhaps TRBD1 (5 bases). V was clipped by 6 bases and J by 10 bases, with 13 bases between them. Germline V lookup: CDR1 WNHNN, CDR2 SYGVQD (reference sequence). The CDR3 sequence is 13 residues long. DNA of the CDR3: TGCGCCAGCAGAGGGGAGAGGGGCTCACCCCTCCACTTT. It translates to CASRGERGSPLHF.

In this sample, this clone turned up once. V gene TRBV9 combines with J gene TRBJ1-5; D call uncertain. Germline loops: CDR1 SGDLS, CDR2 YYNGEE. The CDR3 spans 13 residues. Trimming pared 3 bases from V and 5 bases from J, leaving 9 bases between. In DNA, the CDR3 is TGTGCCAGCAGCGCCGGGGTGGATCAGCCCCAGCATTTT. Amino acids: CASSAGVDQPQHF.

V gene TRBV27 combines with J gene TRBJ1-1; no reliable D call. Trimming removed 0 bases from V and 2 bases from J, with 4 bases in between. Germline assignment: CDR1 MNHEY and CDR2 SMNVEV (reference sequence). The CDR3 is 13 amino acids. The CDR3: CASSLSPNTEAFF. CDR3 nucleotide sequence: TGTGCCAGCAGTTTATCACCTAACACTGAAGCTTTCTTT.

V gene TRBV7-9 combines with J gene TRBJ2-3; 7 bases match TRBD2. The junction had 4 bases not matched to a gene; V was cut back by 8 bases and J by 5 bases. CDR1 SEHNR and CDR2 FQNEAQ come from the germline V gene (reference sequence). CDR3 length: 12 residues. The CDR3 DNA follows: TGTGCCAGCCGTGGGGGGGGAGATACGCAGTATTTT. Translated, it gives CASRGGGDTQYF.

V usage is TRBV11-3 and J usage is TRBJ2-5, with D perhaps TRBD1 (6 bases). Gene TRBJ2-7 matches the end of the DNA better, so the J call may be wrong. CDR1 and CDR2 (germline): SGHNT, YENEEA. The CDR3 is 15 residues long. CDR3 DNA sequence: TGTGCCAGCAGTAGAGGACAGCCCAACTCCTACGAGCAGTACTTC. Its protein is CASSRGQPNSYEQYF.

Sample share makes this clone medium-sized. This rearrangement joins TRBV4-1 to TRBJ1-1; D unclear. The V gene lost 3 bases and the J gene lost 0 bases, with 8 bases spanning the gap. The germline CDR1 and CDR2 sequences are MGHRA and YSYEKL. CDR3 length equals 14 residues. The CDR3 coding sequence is TGCGCCAGCAGCCATGAACATATGAACACTGAAGCTTTCTTT. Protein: CASSHEHMNTEAFF.

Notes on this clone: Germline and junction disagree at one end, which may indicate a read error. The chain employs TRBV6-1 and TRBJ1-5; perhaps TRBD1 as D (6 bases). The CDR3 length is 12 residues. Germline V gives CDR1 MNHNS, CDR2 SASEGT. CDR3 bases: TGTGCCAGCAGTGGACTTGATAGACAGGCGCTTTTT. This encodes CASSGLDRQALF.

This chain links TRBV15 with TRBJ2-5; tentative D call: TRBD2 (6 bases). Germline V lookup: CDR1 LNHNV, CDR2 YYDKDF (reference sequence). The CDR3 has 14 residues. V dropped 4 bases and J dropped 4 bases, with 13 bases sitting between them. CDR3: CATSNGGIGETQYF. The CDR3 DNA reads TGTGCCACCAGCAATGGCGGGATAGGAGAGACCCAGTACTTC.

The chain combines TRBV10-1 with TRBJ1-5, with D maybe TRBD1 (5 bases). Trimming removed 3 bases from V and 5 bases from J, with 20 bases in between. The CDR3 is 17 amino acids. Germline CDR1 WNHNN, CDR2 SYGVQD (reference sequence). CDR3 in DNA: TGCGCCAGCAGTGAAGAAGGAGTTAACGAAGGGGATCAGCCCCAGCATTTT. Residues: CASSEEGVNEGDQPQHF.

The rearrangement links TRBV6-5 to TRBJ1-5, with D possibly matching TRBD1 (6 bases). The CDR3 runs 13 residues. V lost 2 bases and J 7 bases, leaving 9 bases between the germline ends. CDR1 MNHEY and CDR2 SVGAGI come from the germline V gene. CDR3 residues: CASSYTGLQPQHF. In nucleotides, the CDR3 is TGTGCCAGCAGTTACACAGGGCTCCAGCCCCAGCATTTT.

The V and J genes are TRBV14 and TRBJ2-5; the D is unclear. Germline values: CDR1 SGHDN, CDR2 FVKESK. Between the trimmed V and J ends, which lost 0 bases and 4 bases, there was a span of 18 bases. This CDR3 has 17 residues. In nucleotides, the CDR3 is TGTGCCAGCAGCCAAGATCCCGGTGTCTATTTGCGAGAGACCCAGTACTTC. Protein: CASSQDPGVYLRETQYF.

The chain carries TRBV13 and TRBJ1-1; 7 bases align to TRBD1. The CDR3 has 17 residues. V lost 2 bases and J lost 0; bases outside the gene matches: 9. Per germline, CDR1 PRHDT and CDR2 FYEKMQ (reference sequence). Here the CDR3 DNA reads TGTGCCAGCAGCTTAATTTCGTTGGGACAGATGAACACTGAAGCTTTCTTT. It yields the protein CASSLISLGQMNTEAFF.

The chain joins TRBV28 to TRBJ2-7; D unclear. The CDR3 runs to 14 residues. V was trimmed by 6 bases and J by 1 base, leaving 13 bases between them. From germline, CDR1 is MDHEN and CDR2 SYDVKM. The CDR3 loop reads CASRSGAESYEQYV. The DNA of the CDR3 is TGTGCCAGCAGGTCAGGTGCCGAATCCTACGAGCAGTACGTC.

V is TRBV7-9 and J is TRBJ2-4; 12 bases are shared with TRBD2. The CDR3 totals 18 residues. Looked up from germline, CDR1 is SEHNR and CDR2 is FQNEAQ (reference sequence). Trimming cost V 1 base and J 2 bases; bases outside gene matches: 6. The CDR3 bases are TGTGCCAGCAGCTTAGGAGGTCTAGCGGGGGGGACCAAAAACATTCAGTACTTC. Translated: CASSLGGLAGGTKNIQYF.

The CDR3 here is CASSRLHEQYV. As DNA, the CDR3 is TGTGCCAGCAGCCGCCTCCACGAGCAGTACGTC. The chain joins TRBV28 to TRBJ2-7; unclear D gene. This CDR3 is built from 11 residues. Trimming took off 6 bases at V and 5 bases at J, with 8 bases between the two ends. Germline CDR1 is MDHEN and CDR2 is SYDVKM.

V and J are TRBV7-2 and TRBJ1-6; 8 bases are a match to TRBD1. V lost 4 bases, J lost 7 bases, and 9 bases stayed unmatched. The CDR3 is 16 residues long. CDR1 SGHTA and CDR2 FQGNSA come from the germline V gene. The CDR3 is CASSSLRTGMNSPLHF. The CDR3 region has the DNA TGTGCCAGCAGCTCCCTACGGACAGGGATGAATTCACCCCTCCACTTT.

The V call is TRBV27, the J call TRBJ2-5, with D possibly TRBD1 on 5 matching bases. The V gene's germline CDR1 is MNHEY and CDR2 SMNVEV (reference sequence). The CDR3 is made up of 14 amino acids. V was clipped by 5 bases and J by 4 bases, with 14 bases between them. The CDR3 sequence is CASSRQGGIETQYF. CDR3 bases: TGTGCCAGCAGTCGCCAGGGCGGAATAGAGACCCAGTACTTC.

The CDR3 nucleotides are TGTGCCAGCAGCTTAGCGGGGGGCCCGAACACCGGGGAGCTGTTTTTT. Translating gives CASSLAGGPNTGELFF. V and J are TRBV7-2 and TRBJ2-2; perhaps D is TRBD1 or TRBD2 (6 bases each). Germline V CDR1 and CDR2: SGHTA, FQGNSA. The CDR3 loop spans 16 amino acids. The ends were cut back, 0 bases at V and 0 bases at J, with 8 bases in the middle.

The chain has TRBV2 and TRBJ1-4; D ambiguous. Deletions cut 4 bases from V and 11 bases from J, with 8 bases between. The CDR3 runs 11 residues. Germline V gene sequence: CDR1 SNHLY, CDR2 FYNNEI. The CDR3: CASSVLGKLFF. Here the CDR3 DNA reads TGTGCCAGCAGTGTTTTGGGGAAACTGTTTTTT.

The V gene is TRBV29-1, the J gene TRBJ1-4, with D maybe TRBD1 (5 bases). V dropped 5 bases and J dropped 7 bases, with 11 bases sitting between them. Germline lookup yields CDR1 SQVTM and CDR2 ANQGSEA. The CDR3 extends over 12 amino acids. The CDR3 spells CSVRVQGEKLFF. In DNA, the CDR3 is TGCAGCGTTCGGGTCCAGGGTGAAAAACTGTTTTTT.

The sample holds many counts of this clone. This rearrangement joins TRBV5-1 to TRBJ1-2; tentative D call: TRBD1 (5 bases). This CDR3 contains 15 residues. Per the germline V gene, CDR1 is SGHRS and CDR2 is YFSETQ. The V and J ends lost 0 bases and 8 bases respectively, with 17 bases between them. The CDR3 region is CASSLGVRTSRGYTF. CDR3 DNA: TGCGCCAGCAGCTTGGGGGTCCGGACATCCCGCGGCTACACCTTC.

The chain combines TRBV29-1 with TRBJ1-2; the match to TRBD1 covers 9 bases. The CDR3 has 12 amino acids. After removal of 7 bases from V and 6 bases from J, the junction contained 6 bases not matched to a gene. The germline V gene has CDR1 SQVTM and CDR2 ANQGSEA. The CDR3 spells CSGGTGRDGYTF. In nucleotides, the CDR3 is TGCAGCGGCGGGACAGGGCGGGATGGCTACACCTTC.

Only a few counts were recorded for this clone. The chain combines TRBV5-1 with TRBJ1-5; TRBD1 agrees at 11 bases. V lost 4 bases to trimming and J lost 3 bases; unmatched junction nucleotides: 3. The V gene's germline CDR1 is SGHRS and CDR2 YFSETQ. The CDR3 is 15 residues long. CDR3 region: CASSPGQGDNQPQHF. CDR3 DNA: TGCGCCAGCAGCCCGGGACAGGGGGACAATCAGCCCCAGCATTTT.

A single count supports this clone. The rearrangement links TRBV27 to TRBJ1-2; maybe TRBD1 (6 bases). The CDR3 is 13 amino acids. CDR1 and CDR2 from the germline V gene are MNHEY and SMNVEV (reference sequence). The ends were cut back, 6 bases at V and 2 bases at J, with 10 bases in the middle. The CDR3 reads CASRGAGNYGYTF. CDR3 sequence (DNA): TGTGCCAGCAGGGGGGCGGGGAACTATGGCTACACCTTC.

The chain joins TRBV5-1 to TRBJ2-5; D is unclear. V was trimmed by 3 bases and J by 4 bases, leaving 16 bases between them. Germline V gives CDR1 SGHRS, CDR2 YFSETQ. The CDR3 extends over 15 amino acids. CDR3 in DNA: TGCGCCAGCAGCTCGCCCCGGACGAAGGGAGAGACCCAGTACTTC. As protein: CASSSPRTKGETQYF.

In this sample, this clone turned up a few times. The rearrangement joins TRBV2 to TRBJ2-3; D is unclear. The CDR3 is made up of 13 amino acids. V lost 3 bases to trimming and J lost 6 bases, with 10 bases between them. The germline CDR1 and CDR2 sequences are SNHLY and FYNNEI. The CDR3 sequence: CASSDSLSDTQYF. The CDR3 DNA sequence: TGTGCCAGCAGTGATTCGTTGTCCGATACGCAGTATTTT. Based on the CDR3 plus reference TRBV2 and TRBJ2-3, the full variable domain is EPEVTQTPSHQVTQMGQEVILRCVPISNHLYFYWYRQILGQKVEFLVSFYNNEISEKSEIFDDQFSVERPDGSNFTLKIRSTKLEDSAMYFCASSDSLSDTQYFGPGTRLTVL.